The next 17 T cell receptor beta chains were all read from a single sample in a study of blood T cell repertoires in COVID-19. Assay: immunoSEQ multiplex PCR; the TCRdb copy retains only in-frame clones and omits some. The sample records under 200,000 clones, 65% to 85% being singletons. The sequenced material came from peripheral blood. Receptors were obtained from a woman aged 25-40 years with acute or convalescent COVID-19.

The chain carries TRBV27 and TRBJ2-7; D is possibly TRBD2 (5 bases). This CDR3 is built from 13 residues. Trimming removed 2 bases at V and 10 bases at J, with 15 bases between. Germline lookup yields CDR1 MNHEY and CDR2 SMNVEV (reference sequence). CDR3: CASSLGLGSGQYF. The CDR3, as DNA: TGTGCCAGCAGTTTAGGGCTAGGAAGCGGACAGTACTTC.

The chain recombines TRBV6-5 with TRBJ1-6; D uncertain. This CDR3 has 15 residues. V dropped 4 bases and J dropped 0 bases, with 7 bases sitting between them. Germline CDR1 reads MNHEY; CDR2 reads SVGAGI. The CDR3: CASSSRSSYNSPLHF. CDR3 nucleotide sequence: TGTGCCAGCAGTTCCCGGAGCTCCTATAATTCACCCCTCCACTTT.

This clone was seen a single time. The chain recombines TRBV9 with TRBJ1-1, with D possibly being TRBD1 (5 bases). Trimming took 3 bases from V and 1 from J, leaving 13 bases between them. The CDR3 contains 15 residues. The V gene's germline CDR1 is SGDLS and CDR2 YYNGEE. In DNA form, the CDR3 reads TGTGCCAGCAGCGAAGGGGTGGCCCAGAACACTGAAGCTTTCTTT. This gives the protein CASSEGVAQNTEAFF.

The chain employs TRBV6-5 and TRBJ1-4; no reliable D call. Germline-derived CDR1 and CDR2 are MNHEY and SVGAGI. The CDR3 runs 14 residues. V was pared by 6 bases and J by 14 bases, with 22 bases between. The CDR3 reads CASSPRGAGLSLFF. The CDR3 DNA is TGTGCCAGCAGCCCCCGAGGTGCCGGTCTCAGTCTGTTTTTT.

V usage is TRBV10-2 and J usage is TRBJ2-5; 9 nucleotides line up with TRBD2. V trimming: 2 bases; J trimming: 3 bases; junction bases outside the gene matches: 4. Germline V gene data show CDR1 as WSHSY and CDR2 as SAAADI. There are 15 residues in the CDR3. CDR3 in DNA: TGCGCCAGCAGTGAGCCGGGACTAGCTAAAGAGACCCAGTACTTC. The encoded protein is CASSEPGLAKETQYF.

CDR3 loop: CASRGLAGVAGELFF. The CDR3 bases are TGTGCCAGCCGAGGACTAGCGGGAGTCGCCGGGGAGCTGTTTTTT. The rearrangement uses TRBV27 and TRBJ2-2; 13 bases are shared with TRBD2. This CDR3 region has 15 residues. The germline V gene has CDR1 MNHEY and CDR2 SMNVEV (reference sequence). Unmatched junction bases numbered 6, after V lost 8 bases and J lost 6 bases.

The V call is TRBV29-1, the J call TRBJ2-3; D might be TRBD1 (6 bases). Germline V gene sequence: CDR1 SQVTM, CDR2 ANQGSEA. The CDR3 is made up of 13 amino acids. V was clipped by 2 bases and J by 4 bases, with 10 bases between them. The CDR3 nucleotides read TGCAGCGTTGAACGACACAGGGCAGATACGCAGTATTTT. Translated: CSVERHRADTQYF.

V and J are TRBV5-1 and TRBJ1-1; D remains unclear. This CDR3 has 14 residues. The germline V gene encodes CDR1 SGHRS and CDR2 YFSETQ. The ends were cut back, 7 bases at V and 1 base at J, with 14 bases in the middle. As DNA, the CDR3 is TGCGCCAGCGAGCCTAATGGAGGGAACACTGAAGCTTTCTTT. Protein sequence: CASEPNGGNTEAFF.

This sequence joins TRBV6-2 or TRBV6-3 and TRBJ1-1; 9 bases map to TRBD1. There are 15 residues in the CDR3. The V gene end was trimmed by 5 bases and the J gene end by 0 bases; junction bases not matched to a gene: 4. Germline values: CDR1 MNHEY, CDR2 SVGEGT. The CDR3, as DNA: TGTGCCAGCAGTAAACAGGGGGCCTTGAACACTGAAGCTTTCTTT. This encodes CASSKQGALNTEAFF.

The chain recombines TRBV6-5 with TRBJ1-3, with 7 nucleotides matching TRBD1. This CDR3 has 15 residues. In germline, CDR1 is MNHEY, CDR2 SVGAGI. The junction had 8 bases not matched to a gene; V was cut back by 7 bases and J by 2 bases. The CDR3 loop is CASTAGQSPGNTIYF. CDR3 in DNA: TGTGCCAGCACCGCGGGACAGAGCCCTGGAAACACCATATATTTT.

This chain joins TRBV28 and TRBJ1-6; D gene ambiguous. Deletions cut 6 bases from V and 9 bases from J, with 12 bases between. The germline gives CDR1 MDHEN, CDR2 SYDVKM. The CDR3 consists of 13 residues. This CDR3 reads CASRTAWFSPLHF. The DNA for the CDR3 is TGTGCCAGCAGAACAGCTTGGTTTTCACCCCTCCACTTT.

The V call is TRBV29-1, the J call TRBJ2-5, with 11 bases lining up with TRBD2. V trimming: 7 bases; J trimming: 5 bases; junction bases outside the gene matches: 12. From germline, CDR1 is SQVTM and CDR2 ANQGSEA. The CDR3 runs 15 residues. The CDR3 DNA reads TGCAGCGCGAATCTAGCGGGGGGCGGATGGGAGACCCAGTACTTC. It translates to CSANLAGGGWETQYF.

The chain uses TRBV20-1 and TRBJ2-1; D remains ambiguous. Looked up from germline, CDR1 is DFQATT and CDR2 is SNEGSKA (reference sequence). This CDR3 contains 10 residues. Trimming took off 6 bases at V and 3 bases at J, with 3 bases between the two ends. The CDR3 region is CSAYYNEQFF. Here the CDR3 DNA reads TGCAGTGCATACTACAATGAGCAGTTCTTC.

The CDR3 sequence: CASSLGTAYRVGWGRNYNEQFF. The CDR3 region has the DNA TGTGCCAGCAGTTTAGGCACAGCCTACAGGGTTGGATGGGGTAGGAACTACAATGAGCAGTTCTTC. V usage is TRBV28 and J usage is TRBJ2-1; possibly TRBD1 for D (6 bases). With 2 bases removed from V and 3 bases from J, the gap between germline ends came to 32 bases. The CDR3 loop spans 22 amino acids. CDR1 and CDR2 from the germline V gene are MDHEN and SYDVKM. The full variable domain, with the rest looked up from reference TRBV28 and TRBJ2-1, is DVKVTQSSRYLVKRTGEKVFLECVQDMDHENMFWYRQDPGLGLRLIYFSYDVKMKEKGDIPEGYSVSREKKERFSLILESASTNQTSMYLCASSLGTAYRVGWGRNYNEQFFGPGTRLTVL.

This rearrangement joins TRBV11-2 to TRBJ2-7; 9 nucleotides align to TRBD2. V trimming: 3 bases; J trimming: 2 bases; junction bases outside the gene matches: 2. The CDR3 extends over 14 amino acids. Germline V gene data show CDR1 as SGHAT and CDR2 as FQNNGV. In DNA, the CDR3 is TGTGCCAGCAGCTTGCGCGGGGGGGCCTACGAGCAGTACTTC. Translating it yields CASSLRGGAYEQYF.

This chain connects TRBV6-5 to TRBJ2-7, with 9 positions matching TRBD1. The V and J ends lost 7 bases and 5 bases, in that order; junction bases with no gene match: 12. The V gene's germline CDR1 is MNHEY and CDR2 SVGAGI. The CDR3 contains 15 residues. The CDR3 DNA reads as TGTGCCAGCACGGGACAGGGATTTTATAGCGACGAGCAGTACTTC. It encodes CASTGQGFYSDEQYF.

A note on this clone: Within the sample, other DNA sequences also encode this same CDR3. The rearrangement joins TRBV4-3 to TRBJ1-2; no firm D call. Trimming left V 0 bases short and J 2 bases short, with 7 bases between. This CDR3 is built from 14 residues. Germline CDR1 is LGHNA and CDR2 is YSLEER. CDR3 DNA sequence: TGCGCCAGCAGCCAAGACCCGGGAAACTATGGCTACACCTTC. Residues: CASSQDPGNYGYTF.